The following is a T cell receptor (beta chain) sequence with its context. The CDR3 has 13 amino acids. J lost 3 bases, V lost 5 bases, and 4 bases had no gene match. Per the germline V gene, CDR1 is SNHLY and CDR2 is FYNNEI. The sample comes from a study of blood T cell repertoires in COVID-19. On the study more broadly: The origin of the acute and convalescent COVID-19 samples was the United States, Italy and Spain.

Under the authors' procedure: The assay estimated nucleated cells by amplifying reference gene primers. TCRdb's copy holds only in-frame clones and misses some; the assay was immunoSEQ multiplex PCR. V, J and clone size are taken as reported in that table, and D and trimming were inferred from the DNA itself. Of 85,000 to 95,000 clones listed, approximately 85% were seen once; the top ten hold 25%. Sequencing was done on a sample of peripheral blood. The chain recombines TRBV2 with TRBJ2-7; 7 nucleotides line up with TRBD2. This clonotype originated in a human donor in a cohort sampled during active COVID-19. The CDR3 loop reads CASSSGEGYEQYF. The CDR3 DNA reads TGTGCCAGCAGTAGCGGGGAGGGCTACGAGCAGTACTTC.